This is a list of T cell receptor beta chains from one sample in a study of human T cells and chemical hapten exposure. TCRdb called the RACE reads again in MiXCR, with one record for every CDR3 protein. The data hold 65,000 to 95,000 distinct CDR3 sequences, with more than 6.5% observed a single time. This specimen was whole blood, taken in connection with sensitization to the hapten diphenylcyclopropenone (DPC). All receptors derive from a woman aged 25 to 39 with alopecia areata. Some clones in this sample may be carry-over from other donors' samples. The CDR3 runs from the conserved cysteine through the conserved F or W. A D gene is named only where the DNA matches it firmly. Size is stated for part of the rows, as once, few or many counts, or as a class when the clone is expanded.

>TRBJ2-3|NA|few|TRBV12-3/TRBV12-4
TGTGCCAGCAGTCCCCCGGGGCGGCCTAGCACAGATACGCAGTATTTT
CASSPPGRPSTDTQYF
>TRBJ1-2|NA|many|TRBV20-1
TGCAGTGCTAGCCAGGGGACAACTAACTATGGCTACACCTTC
CSASQGTTNYGYTF
>TRBJ2-7|TRBD1|NA|TRBV12-3/TRBV12-4
TGTGCCAGGGGATCGGACAGGAACCTTGAGCAGTACTTC
CARGSDRNLEQYF
>TRBJ1-2|NA|many|TRBV5-1
TGCGCCAGCAGCTTGGTCGACGGCGGCTACACCTTC
CASSLVDGGYTF
>TRBJ2-3|NA|NA|TRBV29-1
TGCAGCGGGAGATTCGCGGCAGATACGCAGTATTTT
CSGRFAADTQYF
>TRBJ1-1|TRBD1|NA|TRBV12-3/TRBV12-4
TGTGCCAGCAGTTTTGAGGGGGCTTACACTGAAGCTTTCTTT
CASSFEGAYTEAFF
>TRBJ2-4|NA|NA|TRBV6-5
TGTGCCAGCAGCCCTGCGCCCAAAAACATTCAGTACTTC
CASSPAPKNIQYF
>TRBJ1-2|TRBD1|many|TRBV6-5
TGTGCCAGCAGTTACCAACAGGGGACAGGGAGCCGGTACTACACCTTC
CASSYQQGTGSRYYTF
>TRBJ1-2|NA|many|TRBV5-4
TGTGCCAGCAGCCCGCCAACACTAGAGGGAGCTGGCTACACCTTC
CASSPPTLEGAGYTF
>TRBJ1-1|NA|NA|TRBV7-2
TGTGCCAGCAGCTTAGGCTTAGGAGGCGGGGGGCGCGGAGCTTTCTTT
CASSLGLGGGGRGAFF
>TRBJ2-3|NA|many|TRBV7-6
TGTGCCAGCAGCTTAGCGGAAGATACGCAGTATTTT
CASSLAEDTQYF
>TRBJ2-5|NA|NA|TRBV27
TGTGCCAGCAGTTTATGGGGTCAAGAGACCCAGTACTTC
CASSLWGQETQYF
>TRBJ1-3|NA|many|TRBV7-2
TGTGCCAGCAGCTTCCTGGCCCTATTCTCTGGAAACACCATATATTTT
CASSFLALFSGNTIYF
>TRBJ1-1|TRBD1|many|TRBV27
TGTGCCAGCAGTTCCACAGGGGGCGCGGTTTTTTTCTTT
CASSSTGGAVFFF
>TRBJ1-4|TRBD1|NA|TRBV12-3/TRBV12-4
TGTGCCAGCAGTTGGACAGGGTATGAAAAACTGTTTTTT
CASSWTGYEKLFF
>TRBJ1-3|NA|many|TRBV20-1
TGCAGTGCTAGAGGCGCGGGGCGCATGAAAAATTCTGGAAACACCATATATTTT
CSARGAGRMKNSGNTIYF
>TRBJ2-5|NA|NA|TRBV5-1
TGCGCCAGCAGCTTGGTCAGTACGGGAGTCGAGACCCAGTACTTC
CASSLVSTGVETQYF
>TRBJ2-4|NA|few|TRBV2
TGTGCCAGCAGTGAAGCGCTTCTCCGAAATCTAGCCAAAAACATTCAGTACTTC
CASSEALLRNLAKNIQYF
>TRBJ1-2|TRBD1|NA|TRBV5-4
TGTGCCAGCAGCTTGGCGGGACAGGATGGCTACACCTTC
CASSLAGQDGYTF
>TRBJ2-2|NA|many|TRBV5-5
TGTGCCAGCAGCCACTACGGACAGAACACCGGGGAGCTGTTTTTT
CASSHYGQNTGELFF
>TRBJ2-3|NA|NA|TRBV2
TGTGCCAGCAGTGTTGAACTCCGGCGGGGCACAGATACGCAGTATTTT
CASSVELRRGTDTQYF